This is a list of T cell receptor beta chains from one sample in a study of molecular identifiers for immune sequencing clone quantification. TCRdb processed the PCR reads anew with MiXCR; each CDR3 protein has one entry. The repertoire holds about 510,000 distinct CDR3 sequences, with over 20% as singletons. Sequencing used naive CD8+ T cells from blood, with Jurkat cell RNA spiked in. The receptors derive from a human donor in good health. Some libraries in this study had Jurkat cell RNA spiked in. The CDR3 runs from the conserved cysteine through the conserved F or W. D genes are given only for firm matches. Clone sizes are given selectively: once, few, many, or a class where the clone is expanded.

v_call: TRBV4-1; d_call: .; clone_size: many; j_call: TRBJ2-7; cdr3_aa: CASSQDTGAPYEQYF; cdr3_nt: TGCGCCAGCAGCCAAGATACAGGAGCCCCCTACGAGCAGTACTTC
v_call: TRBV15; d_call: .; clone_size: few; j_call: TRBJ1-3; cdr3_aa: CATRPISGNTIYF; cdr3_nt: TGTGCCACCCGGCCGATCTCTGGAAACACCATATATTTT
v_call: TRBV24-1; d_call: .; clone_size: .; j_call: TRBJ2-1; cdr3_aa: CATSDTSAGEQFF; cdr3_nt: TGTGCCACCAGTGATACGTCCGCAGGTGAGCAGTTCTTC
v_call: TRBV4-1; d_call: .; clone_size: .; j_call: TRBJ2-1; cdr3_aa: CASSIRQGDYNEQFF; cdr3_nt: TGCGCCAGCAGCATTCGGCAGGGCGATTACAATGAGCAGTTCTTC
v_call: TRBV7-9; d_call: TRBD2; clone_size: .; j_call: TRBJ2-5; cdr3_aa: CASRPRTSGGKETQYF; cdr3_nt: TGTGCCAGCAGACCAAGGACTAGCGGGGGAAAAGAGACCCAGTACTTC
v_call: TRBV19; d_call: TRBD1; clone_size: few; j_call: TRBJ2-2; cdr3_aa: CASSIMTGNPGELFF; cdr3_nt: TGTGCCAGTAGTATTATGACAGGGAACCCCGGGGAGCTGTTTTTT
v_call: TRBV24-1; d_call: .; clone_size: few; j_call: TRBJ1-1; cdr3_aa: CATSAGLSTEAFF; cdr3_nt: TGTGCCACCAGTGCGGGATTGAGCACTGAAGCTTTCTTT
v_call: TRBV29-1; d_call: .; clone_size: .; j_call: TRBJ2-2; cdr3_aa: CSVDGPKGTGELFF; cdr3_nt: TGCAGCGTTGATGGCCCTAAGGGGACCGGGGAGCTGTTTTTT
v_call: TRBV5-6; d_call: .; clone_size: many; j_call: TRBJ2-7; cdr3_aa: CASSLAAAGISEQYF; cdr3_nt: TGTGCCAGCAGCTTGGCGGCGGCAGGAATCTCCGAGCAGTACTTC
v_call: TRBV14; d_call: .; clone_size: .; j_call: TRBJ1-1; cdr3_aa: CTSSQWTVAASGITEAFF; cdr3_nt: TGTACCAGCAGCCAATGGACGGTTGCAGCGTCAGGGATCACTGAAGCTTTCTTT
v_call: TRBV12-3/TRBV12-4; d_call: .; clone_size: .; j_call: TRBJ1-1; cdr3_aa: CASTWTGWTEAFF; cdr3_nt: TGTGCCAGCACCTGGACCGGCTGGACTGAAGCTTTCTTT
v_call: TRBV20-1; d_call: .; clone_size: .; j_call: TRBJ1-5; cdr3_aa: CSTPGEDRPQHF; cdr3_nt: TGCAGTACCCCAGGGGAGGACCGGCCCCAGCATTTT
v_call: TRBV3-1; d_call: .; clone_size: .; j_call: TRBJ2-1; cdr3_aa: CASSHPTTNLGSEQFF; cdr3_nt: TGTGCCAGCAGCCACCCGACTACAAACCTAGGGTCTGAGCAGTTCTTC
v_call: TRBV5-1; d_call: .; clone_size: many; j_call: TRBJ2-7; cdr3_aa: CASSLGGNYEQYF; cdr3_nt: TGTGCCAGCAGTTTAGGGGGGAACTACGAGCAGTACTTC
v_call: TRBV7-9; d_call: .; clone_size: many; j_call: TRBJ2-3; cdr3_aa: CASSLVTSPHTDTQYF; cdr3_nt: TGTGCCAGCAGCTTAGTTACTAGCCCCCACACAGATACGCAGTATTTT
v_call: TRBV12-3/TRBV12-4; d_call: TRBD2; clone_size: .; j_call: TRBJ2-5; cdr3_aa: CASSFERGGQGETQYF; cdr3_nt: TGTGCCAGCAGTTTTGAGCGGGGGGGCCAGGGAGAGACCCAGTACTTC
v_call: TRBV12-3/TRBV12-4; d_call: TRBD2; clone_size: many; j_call: TRBJ2-1; cdr3_aa: CASSVSGGYNEQFF; cdr3_nt: TGTGCCAGCAGTGTTAGCGGGGGTTACAATGAGCAGTTCTTC
v_call: TRBV7-9; d_call: .; clone_size: .; j_call: TRBJ2-2; cdr3_aa: CAMLDSADTGELFF; cdr3_nt: TGTGCCATGCTGGACTCCGCGGACACCGGGGAGCTGTTTTTT
v_call: TRBV5-5; d_call: .; clone_size: few; j_call: TRBJ2-7; cdr3_aa: CASSFEGPLSYEQYF; cdr3_nt: TGTGCCAGCAGCTTTGAGGGGCCTCTCTCCTACGAGCAGTACTTC
v_call: TRBV15; d_call: .; clone_size: few; j_call: TRBJ2-5; cdr3_aa: CATSREPDRQETQYF; cdr3_nt: TGTGCCACCAGCAGAGAACCTGACAGGCAAGAGACCCAGTACTTC
v_call: TRBV12-3/TRBV12-4; d_call: TRBD1; clone_size: few; j_call: TRBJ2-7; cdr3_aa: CASRPTGGPAYEQYF; cdr3_nt: TGTGCCAGCAGGCCGACAGGGGGGCCGGCCTACGAGCAGTACTTC
v_call: TRBV25-1; d_call: .; clone_size: .; j_call: TRBJ2-2; cdr3_aa: CASSEGSTGELFF; cdr3_nt: TGTGCCAGCAGTGAGGGTTCCACCGGGGAGCTGTTTTTT
v_call: TRBV4-3; d_call: .; clone_size: .; j_call: TRBJ2-3; cdr3_aa: CASSQDSLTADTQYF; cdr3_nt: TGCGCCAGCAGCCAAGATTCCCTGACCGCAGATACGCAGTATTTT
v_call: TRBV30; d_call: .; clone_size: few; j_call: TRBJ1-1; cdr3_aa: CAWREVPMNTEAFF; cdr3_nt: TGTGCCTGGAGGGAAGTTCCCATGAACACTGAAGCTTTCTTT
v_call: TRBV5-6; d_call: .; clone_size: .; j_call: TRBJ2-7; cdr3_aa: CASSWGAGPYEQYF; cdr3_nt: TGTGCCAGCAGCTGGGGGGCGGGTCCGTACGAGCAGTACTTC
v_call: TRBV20-1; d_call: TRBD2; clone_size: .; j_call: TRBJ2-5; cdr3_aa: CSAKNREERATETQYF; cdr3_nt: TGCAGTGCTAAAAACCGGGAGGAGAGGGCAACGGAGACCCAGTACTTC
v_call: TRBV5-4; d_call: .; clone_size: many; j_call: TRBJ2-7; cdr3_aa: CASSPEVAYEQYF; cdr3_nt: TGTGCCAGCAGCCCGGAGGTAGCTTACGAGCAGTACTTC
v_call: TRBV5-6; d_call: TRBD1; clone_size: many; j_call: TRBJ2-7; cdr3_aa: CASSAGTGFSYEQYF; cdr3_nt: TGTGCCAGCAGCGCCGGGACAGGCTTCTCCTACGAGCAGTACTTC
v_call: TRBV6-2/TRBV6-3; d_call: .; clone_size: few; j_call: TRBJ1-2; cdr3_aa: CASTLRGDLVNGYTF; cdr3_nt: TGTGCCAGCACCTTGAGAGGGGATCTCGTTAATGGCTACACCTTC